What follows are 14 T cell receptor beta chains derived from one specimen sequenced in a study of blood T cell repertoires in COVID-19. Measured with immunoSEQ multiplex PCR; TCRdb has only the in-frame clones, and not every one. The data show about 200,000 clones, about 90% seen once. Source material: PBMCs or T cells enriched from blood (not recorded which). The receptors shown here come from a woman aged 30 to 39 with acute COVID-19.

The chain employs TRBV19 and TRBJ1-2; 9 positions agree with TRBD1. CDR1 is LNHDA, CDR2 SQIVND, per germline (reference sequence). The V and J ends lost 5 bases and 4 bases, in that order; junction bases with no gene match: 5. The CDR3 extends over 14 amino acids. The DNA of the CDR3 is TGTGCCAGTAGTCGCCAGACAGGGGGCTATGGCTACACCTTC. It is translated as CASSRQTGGYGYTF.

The J gene is TRBJ2-5, the V gene TRBV5-5, with D perhaps matching TRBD1 (6 bases). CDR1 and CDR2 (germline): SGHKS, YYEKEE (reference sequence). V was shortened by 1 base and J by 7 bases, with 20 bases between the two germline ends. The CDR3 has 16 residues. The CDR3 DNA is TGTGCCAGCAGCTTGCGTCCGGACAGTTATGATGGGACCCAGTACTTC. Its protein is CASSLRPDSYDGTQYF.

V and J are TRBV19 and TRBJ2-1, with a tentative D call TRBD1 (5 bases). Germline V gene data show CDR1 as LNHDA and CDR2 as SQIVND (reference sequence). Trimming stripped 3 bases from V and 5 bases from J, with 8 bases between. CDR3 size: 13 residues. The CDR3 loop is CASSIGRDNEQFF. The CDR3, as DNA: TGTGCCAGTAGTATCGGCAGGGACAATGAGCAGTTCTTC.

The CDR3 sequence: CASRPGLGDFYEQYF. The CDR3 DNA sequence: TGTGCCAGTAGGCCAGGGTTGGGGGACTTCTACGAGCAGTACTTC. The rearrangement uses TRBV19 and TRBJ2-7; D possibly corresponds to TRBD2 (6 bases). Trimming left V 6 bases short and J 3 bases short, with 18 bases between. The CDR3 sequence is 15 residues long. CDR1 is LNHDA, CDR2 SQIVND, per germline (reference sequence). Drawing the rest from reference TRBV19 and TRBJ2-7, the complete variable domain is DGGITQSPKYLFRKEGQNVTLSCEQNLNHDAMYWYRQDPGQGLRLIYYSQIVNDFQKGDIAEGYSVSREKKESFPLTVTSAQKNPTAFYLCASRPGLGDFYEQYFGPGTRLTVT.

The V call is TRBV11-2, the J call TRBJ2-3; TRBD1 matches 9 bases. The CDR3 covers 15 residues. CDR1 and CDR2 from the germline V gene are SGHAT and FQNNGV. With 5 bases clipped from V and 5 bases from J, the junction kept 8 bases outside the gene matches. Written as DNA, the CDR3 is TGTGCCAGCAGCAAAACGGGACAGGGAGGAGATACGCAGTATTTT. This sequence encodes CASSKTGQGGDTQYF.

V and J are TRBV27 and TRBJ1-1, with D possibly being TRBD1 (5 bases). The CDR3 extends over 13 amino acids. Germline loops: CDR1 MNHEY, CDR2 SMNVEV (reference sequence). Trimming stripped 5 bases from V and 0 bases from J, with 7 bases between. The DNA of the CDR3 is TGTGCCAGCAGTAAGACAGTGAACACTGAAGCTTTCTTT. It encodes CASSKTVNTEAFF.

The rearrangement uses TRBV27 and TRBJ1-6, with TRBD1 identical over 9 bases. Looked up from germline, CDR1 is MNHEY and CDR2 is SMNVEV (reference sequence). This CDR3 contains 17 residues. Trimming cost V 5 bases and J 6 bases; bases outside gene matches: 11. CDR3 region: CASSDSLRDRVNSPLHF. Here the CDR3 DNA reads TGTGCCAGCAGTGATTCCCTCCGGGACAGGGTTAATTCACCCCTCCACTTT.

V gene TRBV7-6 combines with J gene TRBJ2-7; 8 bases are a match to TRBD2. The germline CDR1 and CDR2 sequences are SGHVS and FNYEAQ. The CDR3 covers 16 residues. V was clipped by 5 bases and J by 3 bases; unmatched bases: 12. CDR3 DNA: TGTGCCAGCAGCGACCTTGGTTTGAGCGGGAGCTACGAGCAGTACTTC. Translation gives CASSDLGLSGSYEQYF.

The chain combines TRBV3-1 (or the pseudogene TRBV3-2) with TRBJ2-7, with D possibly matching TRBD1 (6 bases). Germline values: CDR1 LGHDT, CDR2 YNNKEL (reference sequence). V lost 0 bases, J lost 6 bases, and 24 bases lay in between. The CDR3 has 18 amino acids. The chain's CDR3 is CASSQDQTGPMLLPEQYF. The CDR3 DNA follows: TGTGCCAGCAGCCAAGATCAGACAGGCCCGATGTTACTTCCCGAGCAGTACTTC.

This clone has a handful of counts. The chain uses TRBV10-3 and TRBJ1-1, with D possibly matching TRBD1 (6 bases). V lost 7 bases to trimming and J lost 1 base, with 10 bases between them. Germline CDR1 is ENHRY and CDR2 is SYGVKD. CDR3 length: 13 residues. The CDR3 loop reads CAITMGQNTEAFF. The DNA of the CDR3 is TGTGCCATCACCATGGGACAGAACACTGAAGCTTTCTTT.

This clone came up once. CDR3 coding DNA: TGTGCCAGCAGTTACTCGGGCAGCATGAACACTGAAGCTTTCTTT. It specifies CASSYSGSMNTEAFF. This chain links TRBV6-5 with TRBJ1-1; D ambiguous. V lost 0 bases and J lost 0, with 8 bases in between. CDR1 is MNHEY, CDR2 SVGAGI, per germline. The CDR3 consists of 15 residues.

The chain couples TRBV5-1 to TRBJ2-3, with 10 bases that match TRBD1. Unmatched junction bases numbered 5, after V lost 4 bases and J lost 3 bases. Per germline, CDR1 SGHRS and CDR2 YFSETQ. The CDR3 extends over 15 amino acids. The CDR3 spells CASSIGQGVTDTQYF. CDR3 sequence (DNA): TGCGCCAGCAGCATCGGACAGGGGGTTACAGATACGCAGTATTTT.

V and J are TRBV5-4 and TRBJ2-1; TRBD2 might be the D (6 bases). V shed 3 bases and J shed 10 bases, with 20 bases lying between them. CDR1 and CDR2 (germline): SGHNT, YYREEE (reference sequence). The CDR3 has 15 residues. The CDR3 bases are TGTGCCAGCAGCTGGAGGGCTACACAGAATCCGGAGCAGTTCTTC. Encoded protein: CASSWRATQNPEQFF.

The chain has TRBV4-1 and TRBJ1-5, with TRBD1 identical over 9 bases. The CDR3 length is 15 residues. The germline gives CDR1 MGHRA, CDR2 YSYEKL. Germline trimming cut 2 bases from V and 6 bases from J; bases unmatched to any gene: 5. CDR3 in amino acids: CASSQYRGPGQPQHF. CDR3 coding DNA: TGCGCCAGCAGCCAATACAGGGGGCCAGGTCAGCCCCAGCATTTT.